Listed here are 18 T cell receptor beta chains from one sample, sequenced in a study of shared clonotypes between healthy human individuals. Only in-frame clones appear in the TCRdb table, and some are missing; sequencing was by immunoSEQ multiplex PCR. The data show over a million clones, less than 99% seen once. The specimen was naive CD4+ T cells sorted from blood. Subset given: CD45RA+ positively selected. These receptors were taken from a man aged 30 to 45 in good health.

The chain uses TRBV14 and TRBJ2-7, with TRBD2 matching over 8 bases. CDR3 size: 17 residues. The germline V gene has CDR1 SGHDN and CDR2 FVKESK. V trimming: 2 bases; J trimming: 0 bases; junction bases outside the gene matches: 9. CDR3 sequence (DNA): TGTGCCAGCAGCCAATCTATAGCGGGACTCAGCTCCTACGAGCAGTACTTC. This gives the protein CASSQSIAGLSSYEQYF.

The CDR3 nucleotides are TGTGCCAGCAGTTTAGGGGACAGGGGGACGAATGGCTACACCTTC. Its translation: CASSLGDRGTNGYTF. This rearrangement joins TRBV28 to TRBJ1-2, with TRBD1 matching over 11 bases. There are 15 residues in the CDR3. Per germline, CDR1 MDHEN and CDR2 SYDVKM. The trim removed 2 bases at V and 6 bases at J, leaving 5 bases unmatched.

The V and J genes are TRBV29-1 and TRBJ2-1; D remains unclear. V shed 4 bases and J shed 0 bases, with 7 bases lying between them. From germline, CDR1 is SQVTM and CDR2 ANQGSEA. This CDR3 is 13 amino acids long. CDR3 in amino acids: CSVVSDSYNEQFF. The CDR3 DNA sequence: TGCAGCGTTGTAAGTGACTCCTACAATGAGCAGTTCTTC.

V gene TRBV28 combines with J gene TRBJ2-7, with D possibly being TRBD2 (6 bases). CDR1 is MDHEN, CDR2 SYDVKM, per germline. V shed 6 bases and J shed 0 bases, with 15 bases lying between them. This CDR3 comprises 15 residues. This chain's CDR3 is CASSDGGPSSYEQYF. CDR3 DNA: TGTGCCAGCAGCGATGGAGGGCCAAGCTCCTACGAGCAGTACTTC.

The rearrangement uses TRBV5-5 and TRBJ2-7; unclear D gene. The V end was cut by 1 base, the J end by 2 bases, with 10 bases between. Germline V CDR1 and CDR2: SGHKS, YYEKEE (reference sequence). The CDR3 spans 14 residues. CDR3 residues: CASSLFEDTYEQYF. The CDR3 DNA sequence: TGTGCCAGCAGCTTGTTCGAGGATACCTACGAGCAGTACTTC.

The chain carries TRBV5-1 and TRBJ1-5; 9 positions match TRBD1. V gave up 0 bases and J gave up 4 bases; unmatched junction bases: 5. CDR3 length: 16 amino acids. The germline V gene has CDR1 SGHRS and CDR2 YFSETQ. The CDR3 is CASSLGDRVGNQPQHF. The DNA for the CDR3 is TGCGCCAGCAGCTTGGGGGACAGGGTAGGAAATCAGCCCCAGCATTTT.

The CDR3 reads CASSPNPRDRVIHIQYF. DNA of the CDR3: TGTGCCAGCAGCCCAAACCCCCGGGACAGGGTAATACACATTCAGTACTTC. This chain connects TRBV7-9 to TRBJ2-4; TRBD1 agrees at 9 bases. V gave up 5 bases and J gave up 8 bases; unmatched junction bases: 16. The CDR3 length is 17 residues. Per germline, CDR1 SEHNR and CDR2 FQNEAQ (reference sequence).

The chain is built from TRBV6-6 and TRBJ1-4; D not certain. Germline lookup yields CDR1 MNHNY and CDR2 SVGAGI (reference sequence). The V end was cut by 6 bases, the J end by 0 bases, with 8 bases between. The CDR3 is made up of 14 amino acids. Written as DNA, the CDR3 is TGTGCCAGCAGGGAAATTGCAACTAATGAAAAACTGTTTTTT. Residues: CASREIATNEKLFF.

This clone was observed a single time. The chain couples TRBV10-3 to TRBJ2-7; 9 nucleotides agree with TRBD2. Germline lookup yields CDR1 ENHRY and CDR2 SYGVKD. The length of the CDR3 is 16 residues. V shed 2 bases, J shed 4 bases, and the junction held 9 bases outside the gene matches. The CDR3, as DNA: TGTGCCATCAGTGAGCGGGGTAGCGGGAGAAGGTACGAGCAGTACTTC. This sequence encodes CAISERGSGRRYEQYF.

The chain couples TRBV9 to TRBJ1-1, with D possibly being TRBD1 (5 bases). Germline values: CDR1 SGDLS, CDR2 YYNGEE. V gave up 4 bases and J gave up 1 base, with 14 bases separating them. CDR3 length equals 15 residues. The CDR3, as DNA: TGTGCCAGCAGCCCCCGCGGGGCAGAGAACACTGAAGCTTTCTTT. The encoded protein is CASSPRGAENTEAFF. Full variable domain (rest looked up from reference TRBV9 and TRBJ1-1): DSGVTQTPKHLITATGQRVTLRCSPRSGDLSVYWYQQSLDQGLQFLIQYYNGEERAKGNILERFSAQQFPDLHSELNLSSLELGDSALYFCASSPRGAENTEAFFGQGTRLTVV.

The V and J genes are TRBV5-1 and TRBJ2-5, with 8 positions matching TRBD1. The CDR3 runs to 14 residues. Trimming removed 4 bases from V and 5 bases from J; junction bases left unmatched: 7. The V gene's germline CDR1 is SGHRS and CDR2 YFSETQ. The CDR3 sequence: CASSRQGQGETQYF. CDR3 nucleotides: TGCGCCAGCAGCCGACAGGGGCAGGGGGAGACCCAGTACTTC.

The V and J genes are TRBV25-1 and TRBJ2-1; a weak D match, TRBD2 (6 bases). CDR1 and CDR2 from the germline V gene are MGHDK and SYGVNS. The CDR3 has 15 residues. The germline V and J ends were trimmed by 4 bases and 1 base, with 11 bases remaining between them. The CDR3 here is CASSGAGRSYNEQFF. The CDR3 DNA reads TGTGCCAGCAGTGGTGCGGGAAGGTCCTACAATGAGCAGTTCTTC.

The rearrangement links TRBV18 to TRBJ2-3, with D uncertain. The V gene's germline CDR1 is KGHSH and CDR2 LQKENI. The CDR3 has 15 residues. Trimming removed 1 base at V and 4 bases at J, with 12 bases between. CDR3 in amino acids: CASSPLGHGPDTQYF. The CDR3 coding sequence is TGTGCCAGCTCACCACTCGGTCATGGCCCAGATACGCAGTATTTT.

The CDR3 bases are TGCAGTGCCACAAGAGTAAGCGAGCAGTACTTC. Its protein is CSATRVSEQYF. The rearrangement uses TRBV20-1 and TRBJ2-7; D uncertain. This CDR3 has 11 residues. The V end was cut by 6 bases, the J end by 6 bases, with 12 bases between. Germline lookup yields CDR1 DFQATT and CDR2 SNEGSKA (reference sequence).

This chain uses TRBV7-8 with TRBJ2-7, with TRBD2 as a possible D gene (6 bases). Germline lookup yields CDR1 SGHVS and CDR2 FQNEAQ. Trimming took off 5 bases at V and 2 bases at J, with 16 bases between the two ends. The CDR3 covers 15 residues. This CDR3 is CASSGGGRGTYEQYF. The CDR3, as DNA: TGTGCCAGCAGCGGGGGAGGTAGGGGTACCTACGAGCAGTACTTC.

The chain carries TRBV4-3 and TRBJ1-4; 7 bases match TRBD1. Germline CDR1 reads LGHNA; CDR2 reads YSLEER. Trimming at V came to 1 base and at J to 8 bases, leaving 7 bases not matched to a gene. This CDR3 has 15 residues. CDR3 loop: CASSQGQGRGEKLFF. The CDR3 bases are TGCGCCAGCAGCCAAGGACAGGGCCGGGGGGAAAAACTGTTTTTT.

The rearrangement joins TRBV27 to TRBJ2-3; perhaps D is TRBD1 or TRBD2 (5 bases each). The germline V and J ends were trimmed by 5 bases and 0 bases, with 12 bases remaining between them. Germline-derived CDR1 and CDR2 are MNHEY and SMNVEV (reference sequence). This CDR3 contains 15 residues. The CDR3 coding sequence is TGTGCCAGCAGTCCCCGGGACGGAAGCACAGATACGCAGTATTTT. It yields the protein CASSPRDGSTDTQYF.

The J gene is TRBJ2-1, the V gene TRBV4-1; D remains ambiguous. The CDR3 spans 16 residues. The V end was cut by 0 bases, the J end by 3 bases, with 12 bases between. Germline-derived CDR1 and CDR2 are MGHRA and YSYEKL. This CDR3 reads CASSQDQSSSYNEQFF. CDR3 in DNA: TGCGCCAGCAGCCAAGATCAATCTTCTAGCTACAATGAGCAGTTCTTC.